This T cell receptor beta chain was recorded in a study of CD8 T cells in Susac syndrome. The CDR3 runs to 14 residues. Germline CDR1 SNHLY, CDR2 FYNNEI. The V gene end was trimmed by 9 bases and the J gene end by 0 bases; junction bases not matched to a gene: 5. This clonotype was seen just once. Reverse transcription of about 0.5 to 1 ug RNA was carried out with random hexamers. One entry per CDR3 protein results from TCRdb running MiXCR on the immunoSEQ multiplex PCR reads. This sample has fewer than 200,000 distinct CDR3 sequences; just under 95% occur once, and the top ten carry approximately 0.098%.

The genes are TRBV2 and TRBJ1-1, with 9 bases matching TRBD1. The receptor was derived from a human donor in good health. The sequenced sample consisted of CD4+ T cells from PBMCs. The CDR3 protein is CARMRTGVNTEAFF. The CDR3 DNA follows: TGTGCCAGAATGAGGACAGGGGTGAACACTGAAGCTTTCTTT. The full variable domain, rest sourced from reference TRBV2 and TRBJ1-1, is EPEVTQTPSHQVTQMGQEVILRCVPISNHLYFYWYRQILGQKVEFLVSFYNNEISEKSEIFDDQFSVERPDGSNFTLKIRSTKLEDSAMYFCARMRTGVNTEAFFGQGTRLTVV.